This T cell receptor (beta chain) is from a study of blood T cell repertoires in COVID-19. Overall study: Spain, Italy and the United States supplied samples that represented acute and convalescent COVID-19.

V lost 6 bases to trimming and J lost 6 bases, with 18 bases between them. The germline CDR1 and CDR2 sequences are MNHEY and SMNVEV (reference sequence). This CDR3 contains 15 residues. The table lists this clone with a count of one. Original data processing: Estimation of nucleated cell counts relied on the amplification of reference gene primers. Clones were read by immunoSEQ multiplex PCR, and TCRdb kept only the in-frame ones, dropping some. The DNA was the basis for D and trimming; V, J and clone size are from that table. The table shows 200,000 to 250,000 clones, with just under 90% occurring only once.

This TCR came from a man aged 25 to 45 with COVID-19, enrolled during active disease. The rearrangement uses TRBV27 and TRBJ1-3; possibly TRBD1 for D (5 bases). The sequenced material came from peripheral blood. CDR3 sequence (DNA): TGTGCCAGCAGCGCCGCCCCAGGGCGGCTAAACACCATATATTTT. Its protein product is CASSAAPGRLNTIYF.